This T cell receptor beta chain was identified in a study of identical twins. Study results and limitations: In cord blood, abundant beta clonotypes had fewer insertions; memory showed no trend. For zero-insertion analyses, partial confounding could come from invariant MAIT and iNKT cells.

CDR1 and CDR2 (germline): LNHNV, YYDKDF (reference sequence). V was pared by 6 bases and J by 3 bases, with 6 bases of the junction left unmatched. The CDR3 spans 17 residues. Comment on this clonotype: Its antigen is unknown.

After template switching added a universal primer site, the resulting cDNA carried unique molecular identifiers. One entry per CDR3 protein results from TCRdb running MiXCR on the 5' RACE reads. The sample gives hundreds of thousands of distinct CDR3 sequences, 8.6% of which show up once; roughly 0.97% is in the top ten. These data were also filed under a second study, of yellow fever vaccine responses in identical twins.

V is TRBV15 and J is TRBJ2-6; 12 nucleotides match TRBD2. The clonotype originates from a woman younger than 35 in good health. The sample taken for sequencing was PBMCs. The CDR3 sequence: CATRRTSGKFGANVLTF. DNA for the CDR3: TGTGCCACCAGGAGGACTAGCGGGAAGTTTGGGGCCAACGTCCTGACTTTC. Based on the CDR3 plus reference TRBV15 and TRBJ2-6, the full variable domain is DAMVIQNPRYQVTQFGKPVTLSCSQTLNHNVMYWYQQKSSQAPKLLFHYYDKDFNNEADTPDNFQSRRPNTSFCFLDIRSPGLGDTAMYLCATRRTSGKFGANVLTFGAGSRLTVL.